This passage covers 14 T cell receptor beta chains from one sample sequenced in a study of read filtering for tumor transcriptome and immune sequencing. This library used around 0.4 ug RNA and molecular barcoded adaptors spanning alpha/delta and beta/gamma chains. TCRdb fed the reads into MiXCR, producing one record per CDR3 protein. The sample carries about 46,000 distinct CDR3 sequences, 20% recorded once. The specimen was a population of CD138-negative cells sorted from bone marrow. The receptors originated from a donor older than 35 with multiple myeloma.

This clonotype was recorded many times. The chain employs TRBV7-9 and TRBJ2-6; no definite D call. CDR1 is SEHNR and CDR2 is FQNEAQ in the germline V gene (reference sequence). The CDR3 is 16 residues long. V was shortened by 1 base and J by 2 bases, with 9 bases between the two germline ends. DNA for the CDR3: TGTGCCAGCAGCTTAGATAGGTCAGCTGGGGCCAACGTCCTGACTTTC. Its translation: CASSLDRSAGANVLTF.

This clonotype appeared many times. The chain links TRBV5-4 to TRBJ2-1; TRBD1 might be the D (6 bases). The CDR3 is made up of 12 amino acids. Germline values: CDR1 SGHNT, CDR2 YYREEE (reference sequence). V was cut by 4 bases and J by 9 bases, with 11 bases left in between. As DNA, the CDR3 is TGTGCCAGCAGCCCTCAGGGGTTTGAGCAGTTCTTC. Its protein is CASSPQGFEQFF.

The genes are TRBV29-1 and TRBJ2-1; TRBD2 agrees at 8 bases. Looked up from germline, CDR1 is SQVTM and CDR2 is ANQGSEA. V dropped 5 bases and J dropped 9; count of bases not matched to a gene: 15. CDR3 length: 15 amino acids. Here the CDR3 DNA reads TGCAGCGTTCTCACCGGGACTAGGGGGTGCGGTGAGCAGTTCTTC. Translating it yields CSVLTGTRGCGEQFF.

The chain carries TRBV6-2 or TRBV6-3 and TRBJ1-6; D unclear. The germline V gene has CDR1 MNHEY and CDR2 SVGEGT. V lost 6 bases to trimming and J lost 6 bases, with 15 bases between them. The CDR3 extends over 15 amino acids. This chain's CDR3 is CASRTTVTSNSPLHF. The CDR3 DNA follows: TGTGCCAGCAGAACCACAGTCACCAGTAATTCACCCCTCCACTTT.

Turning to this clonotype: One junction end does not reproduce the germline sequence, and a read error may be involved. This chain joins TRBV12-3 or TRBV12-4 and TRBJ2-1; D is undetermined. The CDR3 totals 15 residues. The CDR3 DNA follows: TGTGCCAGCAGTTTAGTGGTCGACCCCTACAATGAGCAGTCCTTC. Protein: CASSLVVDPYNEQSF.

Many counts were recorded for this clonotype. The rearrangement uses TRBV28 and TRBJ2-7; TRBD1 aligns across 7 bases. J lost 3 bases, V lost 7 bases, and 9 bases had no gene match. This CDR3 has 14 residues. Per germline, CDR1 MDHEN and CDR2 SYDVKM. CDR3 region: CASTLGQTFYEQYF. The CDR3 DNA is TGTGCCAGCACCTTGGGACAGACTTTCTACGAGCAGTACTTC.

This clonotype was seen many times. The J gene is TRBJ2-3, the V gene TRBV12-3 or TRBV12-4; tentatively, D is TRBD2 (5 bases). The V end lost 3 bases, the J end lost 4 bases, and 8 bases lay between the germline ends. This CDR3 has 13 residues. The CDR3 protein is CASSFLASDTQYF. The DNA for the CDR3 is TGTGCCAGCAGTTTCCTAGCATCAGATACGCAGTATTTT.

The chain recombines TRBV19 with TRBJ2-1; the D gene is possibly TRBD1 (5 bases). Germline V lookup: CDR1 LNHDA, CDR2 SQIVND (reference sequence). V dropped 5 bases and J dropped 1 base, with 12 bases sitting between them. The CDR3 spans 15 residues. The DNA for the CDR3 is TGTGCCAGTAGTTCCACCAGGGTATCCTACAATGAGCAGTTCTTC. It codes for CASSSTRVSYNEQFF. Using reference TRBV19 and TRBJ2-1 for the parts outside the CDR3, the full variable domain is DGGITQSPKYLFRKEGQNVTLSCEQNLNHDAMYWYRQDPGQGLRLIYYSQIVNDFQKGDIAEGYSVSREKKESFPLTVTSAQKNPTAFYLCASSSTRVSYNEQFFGPGTRLTVL.

Only a few counts were recorded for this clonotype. The rearrangement links TRBV6-1 to TRBJ1-5; no clear D. Germline-derived CDR1 and CDR2 are MNHNS and SASEGT. Trimming cost V 7 bases and J 7 bases, with 14 bases left between them. The CDR3 sequence is 13 residues long. The CDR3 region has the DNA TGTGCCAGCACTCACGAGGGATTCCAGCCCCAGCATTTT. Protein: CASTHEGFQPQHF.

The gene calls are TRBV4-1 and TRBJ1-6; 7 bases line up with TRBD1. The CDR3 is 15 residues long. Germline CDR1 MGHRA, CDR2 YSYEKL. V lost 3 bases and J lost 5; bases outside the gene matches: 4. CDR3 protein: CASSHQDRDNSPLHF. The CDR3, as DNA: TGCGCCAGCAGCCACCAAGACAGGGATAATTCACCCCTCCACTTT.

The chain employs TRBV12-3 or TRBV12-4 and TRBJ2-3; TRBD2 aligns across 7 bases. V lost 1 base and J lost 2; bases outside the gene matches: 3. CDR3 length equals 15 residues. The CDR3 spells CASSLGGRDTDTQYF. Written as DNA, the CDR3 is TGTGCCAGCAGTTTAGGTGGGAGGGACACAGATACGCAGTATTTT.

In this sample, this clonotype turned up many times. V gene TRBV9 combines with J gene TRBJ2-2; D unclear. Germline V gene lookup returns CDR1 SGDLS and CDR2 YYNGEE. This CDR3 is 16 amino acids long. Trimming took 0 bases from V and 0 from J, leaving 9 bases between them. The CDR3 region has the DNA TGTGCCAGCAGCGTAGGAACCAGAGCGAACACCGGGGAGCTGTTTTTT. The encoded protein is CASSVGTRANTGELFF.

This clonotype has more than one count but fewer than ten. The CDR3 DNA reads as TGTGCCAGCAGTTTGGACAAATACACAGATACGCAGTATTTT. This translates into CASSLDKYTDTQYF. This rearrangement joins TRBV28 to TRBJ2-3, with a tentative D call TRBD1 (5 bases). Germline CDR1 and CDR2: MDHEN and SYDVKM. The CDR3 is 14 amino acids. Trimming took 3 bases from V and 2 from J, leaving 9 bases between them.

This clonotype was observed a handful of times. A much more abundant neighbour one base away suggests this may be a read error. The V call is TRBV6-2 or TRBV6-3, the J call TRBJ2-1; D may be TRBD1 or TRBD2 (5 bases each). The germline V gene encodes CDR1 MNHEY and CDR2 SVGEGT. V lost 2 bases and J 9 bases, leaving 14 bases between the germline ends. The CDR3 has 14 amino acids. The CDR3 protein is CASSYTRQNSEQFF. The CDR3 DNA follows: TGTGCCAGCAGTTACACTAGACAGAACAGTGAGCAGTTCTTC.